Included here is one TCR beta chain sequence, with context. Its cognate antigen is unknown. The sample comes from a study of post-analysis software for immune sequencing data. The TCR beta cDNA libraries carried unique molecular identifiers. It was from about 0.98 to 11 million T cells that 450,000 to 550,000 cDNA molecules came. TCRdb analysed the PCR reads with MiXCR anew, one entry per CDR3 protein. The sample records 400,000 to 500,000 distinct CDR3 sequences, 30% to 45% being singletons. J lost 6 bases, V lost 2 bases, and 11 bases had no gene match. The CDR3 sequence is 16 residues long. Germline CDR1 SGHRS, CDR2 YFSETQ. Study-level findings and limits: Higher frequency in patients than in controls was seen for about five TRBV segments, with TRBV5-6, TRBV5-1 and TRBV20-1 among them. With F measure, samples from one preparation batch clustered together strongly. Significantly decreased normalized Chao1 diversity was recorded for multiple sclerosis patients relative to controls.

The gene calls are TRBV5-1 and TRBJ2-1; TRBD2 aligns across 7 bases. The receptor was isolated from a girl aged 2 to 9 with multiple sclerosis. Input material: blood. Written as DNA, the CDR3 is TGCGCCAGCAGCTTTTATGAGGGGACTACCTTCAATGAGCAGTTCTTC. This translates into CASSFYEGTTFNEQFF.